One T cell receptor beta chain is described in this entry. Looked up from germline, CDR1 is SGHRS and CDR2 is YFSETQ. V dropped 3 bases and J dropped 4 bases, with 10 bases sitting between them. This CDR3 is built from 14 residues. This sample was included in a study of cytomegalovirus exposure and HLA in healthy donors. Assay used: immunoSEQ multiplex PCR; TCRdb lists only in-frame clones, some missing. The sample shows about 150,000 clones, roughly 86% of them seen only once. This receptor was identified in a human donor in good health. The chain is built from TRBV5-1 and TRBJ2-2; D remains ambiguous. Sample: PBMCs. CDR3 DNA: TGCGCCAGCAGCTCCGATCGGAGCACCGGGGAGCTGTTTTTT. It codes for CASSSDRSTGELFF.